This T cell receptor (beta chain) was sequenced for a study of glioma-infiltrating T cells after dendritic cell vaccination. This CDR3 has 15 residues. Germline CDR1 and CDR2: GTSNPN and SVGIG (reference sequence). Trimming cost V 0 bases and J 1 base, with 12 bases left between them. The time point: after dendritic cell vaccination, including at tumor progression/relapse. Assay: immunoSEQ multiplex PCR; the TCRdb copy retains only in-frame clones and omits some. The top ten clones hold approximately 8.9% of a sample with roughly 60,000 clones, over 75% of them seen once. Here the sequenced sample was blood, taken after dendritic cell vaccination. This TCR was sampled from a human donor with glioblastoma. The chain links TRBV30 to TRBJ2-5, with D maybe TRBD1 (5 bases). CDR3 DNA sequence: TGTGCCTGGAGTGTGGCCCCAGGGCCCCAAGAGACCCAGTACTTC. Amino acids: CAWSVAPGPQETQYF.